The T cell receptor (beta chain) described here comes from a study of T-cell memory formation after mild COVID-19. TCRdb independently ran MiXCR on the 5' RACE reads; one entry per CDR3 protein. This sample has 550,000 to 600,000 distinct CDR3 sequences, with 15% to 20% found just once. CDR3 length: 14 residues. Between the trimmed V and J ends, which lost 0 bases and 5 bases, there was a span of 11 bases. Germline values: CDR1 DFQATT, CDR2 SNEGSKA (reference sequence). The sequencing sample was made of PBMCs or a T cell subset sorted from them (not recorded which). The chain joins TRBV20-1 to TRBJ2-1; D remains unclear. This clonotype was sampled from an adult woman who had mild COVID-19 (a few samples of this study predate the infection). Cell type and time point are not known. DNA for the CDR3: TGCAGTGCTAGAGATTGGAGAAATCACAATGAGCAGTTCTTC. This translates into CSARDWRNHNEQFF.